The clone carrying this TCR beta chain was counted only a few times. Its antigen is undetermined. Germline CDR1 reads MNHEY; CDR2 reads SVGEGT. The V gene lost 2 bases and the J gene lost 2 bases, with 22 bases spanning the gap. The CDR3 sequence is 19 residues long. The data were obtained in a study of blood T cells in healthy people across ages. Whole-study findings and limits: Versus aged donors, long-lived donors had higher diversity and more naive CD4+ cells. Significant beta diversity loss was already apparent by age approximately 40, declining roughly linearly. Underestimates were what the diversity estimates from one million T cells were considered to be. Percentage of naive T cells showed a strong correlation with TCR beta diversity.

A second PCR, run for roughly 7 to 12 cycles, used a sample-barcoded 5' primer plus a J-beta primer mix. TCRdb called the 5' RACE reads again in MiXCR, with one record for every CDR3 protein. The repertoire includes under 750,000 distinct CDR3 sequences, around 48% of them detected once, and around 25% sits in the top ten. This receptor was taken from an older man in good health. The sequencing input was blood. The chain links TRBV6-2 or TRBV6-3 to TRBJ2-1; D is perhaps TRBD2 (5 bases). This CDR3 is CASSYPRAVLRFPYNEQFF. In DNA form, the CDR3 reads TGTGCCAGCAGTTACCCCCGAGCGGTTCTAAGGTTCCCCTACAATGAGCAGTTCTTC.